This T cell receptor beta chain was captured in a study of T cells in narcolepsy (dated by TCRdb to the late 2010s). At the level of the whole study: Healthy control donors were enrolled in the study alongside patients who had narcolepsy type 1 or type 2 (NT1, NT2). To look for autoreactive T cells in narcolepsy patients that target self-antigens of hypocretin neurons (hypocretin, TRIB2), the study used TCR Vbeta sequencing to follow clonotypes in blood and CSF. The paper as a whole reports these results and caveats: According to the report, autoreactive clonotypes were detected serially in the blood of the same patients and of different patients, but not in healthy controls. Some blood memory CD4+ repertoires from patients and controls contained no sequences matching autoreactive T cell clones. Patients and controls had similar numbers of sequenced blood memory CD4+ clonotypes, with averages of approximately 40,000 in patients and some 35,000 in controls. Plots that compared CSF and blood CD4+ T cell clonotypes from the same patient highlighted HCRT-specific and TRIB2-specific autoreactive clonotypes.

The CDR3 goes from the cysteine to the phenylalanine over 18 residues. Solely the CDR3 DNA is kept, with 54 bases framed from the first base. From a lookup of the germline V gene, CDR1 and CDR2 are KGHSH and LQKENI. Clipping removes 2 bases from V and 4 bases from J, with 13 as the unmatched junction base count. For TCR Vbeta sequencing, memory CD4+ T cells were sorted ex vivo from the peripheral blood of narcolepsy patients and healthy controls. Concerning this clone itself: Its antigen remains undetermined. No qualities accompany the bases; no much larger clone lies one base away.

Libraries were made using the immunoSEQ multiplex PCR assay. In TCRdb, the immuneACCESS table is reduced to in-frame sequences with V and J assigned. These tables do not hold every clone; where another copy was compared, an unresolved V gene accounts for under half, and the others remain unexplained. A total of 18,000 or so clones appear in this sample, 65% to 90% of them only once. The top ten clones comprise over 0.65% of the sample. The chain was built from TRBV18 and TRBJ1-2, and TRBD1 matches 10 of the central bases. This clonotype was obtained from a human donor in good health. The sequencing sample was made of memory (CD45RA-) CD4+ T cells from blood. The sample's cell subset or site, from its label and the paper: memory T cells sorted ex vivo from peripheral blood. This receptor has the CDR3 CASSPGIPTGGRGYGYTF. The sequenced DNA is TGTGCCAGCTCACCAGGAATTCCGACAGGGGGCCGGGGCTATGGCTACACCTTC. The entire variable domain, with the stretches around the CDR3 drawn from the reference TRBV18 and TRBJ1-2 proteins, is NAGVMQNPRHLVRRRGQEARLRCSPMKGHSHVYWYRQLPEEGLKFMVYLQKENIIDESGMPKERFSAEFPKEGPSILRIQQVVRGDSAAYFCASSPGIPTGGRGYGYTFGSGTRLTVV.